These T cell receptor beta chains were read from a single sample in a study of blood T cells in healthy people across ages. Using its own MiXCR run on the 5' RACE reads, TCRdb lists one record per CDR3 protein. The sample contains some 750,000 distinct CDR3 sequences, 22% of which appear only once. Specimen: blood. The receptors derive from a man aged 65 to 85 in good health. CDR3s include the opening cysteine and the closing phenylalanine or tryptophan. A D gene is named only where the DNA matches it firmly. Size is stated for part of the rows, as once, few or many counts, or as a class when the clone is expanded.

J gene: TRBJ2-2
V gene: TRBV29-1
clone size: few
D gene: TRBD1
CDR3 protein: CSAPGTGLSGELFF
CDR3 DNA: TGCAGCGCACCCGGGACAGGGTTGTCCGGGGAGCTGTTTTTT

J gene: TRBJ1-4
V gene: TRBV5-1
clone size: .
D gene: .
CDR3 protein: CASSGDIRMGEKLFF
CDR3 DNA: TGCGCCAGCAGCGGGGACATTCGAATGGGGGAAAAACTGTTTTTT

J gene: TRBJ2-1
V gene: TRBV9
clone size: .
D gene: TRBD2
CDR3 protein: CASSPSGSGQFF
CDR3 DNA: TGTGCCAGCAGCCCCAGCGGGAGTGGGCAGTTCTTC

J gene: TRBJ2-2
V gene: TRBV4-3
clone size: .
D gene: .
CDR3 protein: CASSQGVRGFMDTGELFF
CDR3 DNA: TGCGCCAGCAGCCAAGGCGTCCGGGGCTTTATGGACACCGGGGAGCTGTTTTTT

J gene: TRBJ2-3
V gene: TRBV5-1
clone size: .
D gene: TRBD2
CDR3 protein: CASRLGVAGSTDTQYF
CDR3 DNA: TGCGCCAGCAGGCTAGGGGTAGCGGGGAGCACAGATACGCAGTATTTT

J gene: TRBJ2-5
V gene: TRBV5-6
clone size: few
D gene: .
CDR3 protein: CASSLVLGGQETQYF
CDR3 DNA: TGTGCCAGCAGCTTGGTTTTGGGCGGACAAGAGACCCAGTACTTC

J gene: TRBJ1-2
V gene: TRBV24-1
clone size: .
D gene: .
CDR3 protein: CATSDFSQAHGYTF
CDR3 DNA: TGTGCCACCAGTGATTTCTCACAGGCCCATGGCTACACCTTC

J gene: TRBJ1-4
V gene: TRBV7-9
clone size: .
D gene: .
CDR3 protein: CASSLAGNPGELFF
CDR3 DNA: TGTGCCAGCAGCTTAGCGGGTAATCCGGGCGAACTGTTTTTT

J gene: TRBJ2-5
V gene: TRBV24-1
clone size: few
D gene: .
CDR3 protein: CATSESLGSYNERFF
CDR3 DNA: TGTGCCACCAGTGAATCCCTTGGGTCCTACAATGAGCGGTTCTTC

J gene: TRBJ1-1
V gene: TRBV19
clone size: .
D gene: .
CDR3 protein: CASSTDPITEAFF
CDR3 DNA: TGTGCCAGTAGTACTGATCCCATTACTGAAGCTTTCTTT

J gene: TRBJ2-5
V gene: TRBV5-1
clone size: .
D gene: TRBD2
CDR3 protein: CASRTSGGAEETQYF
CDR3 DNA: TGCGCCAGCCGGACTAGCGGGGGGGCCGAGGAGACCCAGTACTTC

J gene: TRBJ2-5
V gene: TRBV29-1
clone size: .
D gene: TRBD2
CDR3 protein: CSVGKRGIQETQYF
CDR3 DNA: TGCAGCGTCGGGAAGCGGGGGATCCAAGAGACCCAGTACTTC

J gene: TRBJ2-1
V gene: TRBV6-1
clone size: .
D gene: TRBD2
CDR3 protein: CASSRASSGGAGEQFF
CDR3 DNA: TGTGCCAGCAGTCGAGCATCTAGCGGGGGGGCGGGTGAGCAGTTCTTC

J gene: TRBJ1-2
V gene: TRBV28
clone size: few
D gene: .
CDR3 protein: CASSLSGPQGYGYTF
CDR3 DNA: TGTGCCAGCAGTTTGTCGGGCCCACAGGGCTATGGCTACACCTTC

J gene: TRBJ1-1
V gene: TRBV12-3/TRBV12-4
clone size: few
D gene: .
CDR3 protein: CASSFNFNTEAFF
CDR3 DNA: TGTGCCAGCAGTTTTAACTTTAACACTGAAGCTTTCTTT

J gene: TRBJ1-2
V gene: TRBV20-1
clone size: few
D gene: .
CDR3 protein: CSAEEKGYTF
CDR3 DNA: TGCAGTGCCGAAGAAAAGGGCTACACCTTC

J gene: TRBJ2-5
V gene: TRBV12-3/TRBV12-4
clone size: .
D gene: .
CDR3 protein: CASRLGFVGETQYF
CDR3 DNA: TGTGCCAGCAGATTAGGTTTCGTGGGAGAGACCCAGTACTTC

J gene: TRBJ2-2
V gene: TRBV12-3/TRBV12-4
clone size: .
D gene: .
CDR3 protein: CASSFPGGELFF
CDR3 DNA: TGTGCCAGCAGTTTTCCGGGCGGGGAGCTGTTTTTT

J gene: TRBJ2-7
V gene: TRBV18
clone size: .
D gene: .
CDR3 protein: CASSHDMSGAYEQYF
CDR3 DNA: TGTGCCAGCTCACACGATATGTCAGGGGCCTACGAGCAGTACTTC

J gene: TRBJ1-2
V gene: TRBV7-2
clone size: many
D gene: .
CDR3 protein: CASSLGWGAHDGYTF
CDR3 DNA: TGTGCCAGCAGCTTAGGATGGGGGGCGCATGATGGCTACACCTTC

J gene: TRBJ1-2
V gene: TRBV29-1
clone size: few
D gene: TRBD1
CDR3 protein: CSVGQELNYGYTF
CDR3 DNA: TGCAGCGTAGGACAGGAACTTAACTATGGCTACACCTTC

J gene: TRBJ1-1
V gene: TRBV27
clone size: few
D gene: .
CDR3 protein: CASRSTGTYTKVEAFF
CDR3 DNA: TGTGCCAGCAGATCTACAGGGACGTATACAAAGGTGGAAGCTTTCTTT

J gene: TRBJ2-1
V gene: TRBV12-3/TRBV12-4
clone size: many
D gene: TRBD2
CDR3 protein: CASSPSSLAGYIYEQFF
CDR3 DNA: TGTGCCAGCAGCCCAAGTAGTCTAGCGGGATATATCTATGAGCAGTTCTTC

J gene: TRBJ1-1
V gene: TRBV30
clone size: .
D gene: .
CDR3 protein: CAWSVGRTGHTEAFF
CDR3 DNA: TGTGCCTGGAGTGTTGGACGAACAGGGCACACTGAAGCTTTCTTT

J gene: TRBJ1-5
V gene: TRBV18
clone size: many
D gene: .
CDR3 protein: CASSTGSGSNQPQHF
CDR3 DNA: TGTGCCAGCTCAACCGGATCGGGGAGCAATCAGCCCCAGCATTTT

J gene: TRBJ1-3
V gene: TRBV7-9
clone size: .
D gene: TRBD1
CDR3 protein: CASSLSRQGHSGNTMYF
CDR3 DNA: TGTGCCAGCAGCTTATCGAGACAGGGCCACTCTGGAAACACCATGTATTTT

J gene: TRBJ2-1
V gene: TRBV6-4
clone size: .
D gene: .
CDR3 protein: CASSDGSPGNEQFF
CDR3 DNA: TGTGCCAGCAGTGACGGGTCGCCGGGCAATGAGCAGTTCTTC

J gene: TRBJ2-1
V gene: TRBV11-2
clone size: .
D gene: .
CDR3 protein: CASSSPNEQFF
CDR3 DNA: TGTGCCAGCAGCTCGCCCAATGAGCAGTTCTTC

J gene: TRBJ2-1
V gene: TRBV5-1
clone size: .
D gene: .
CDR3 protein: CASSLLGGDEQFF
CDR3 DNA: TGCGCCAGCAGCTTGTTGGGCGGCGATGAGCAGTTCTTC

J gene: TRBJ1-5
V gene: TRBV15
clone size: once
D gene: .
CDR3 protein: CATSSSNQPQHF
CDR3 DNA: TGTGCCACCAGCAGTTCTAATCAGCCCCAGCATTTT

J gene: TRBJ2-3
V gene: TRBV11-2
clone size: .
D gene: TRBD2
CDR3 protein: CASNRLAGYTDTQYF
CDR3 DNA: TGTGCCAGCAATCGACTAGCGGGATACACAGATACGCAGTATTTT

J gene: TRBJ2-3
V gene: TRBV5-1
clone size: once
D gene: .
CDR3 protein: CASSLEGRALVDTQYF
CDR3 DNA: TGCGCCAGCAGCTTGGAAGGCAGGGCGCTTGTAGATACGCAGTATTTT

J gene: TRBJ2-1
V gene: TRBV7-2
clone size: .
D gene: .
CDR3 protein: CASSFQITLNEQFF
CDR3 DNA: TGTGCCAGCAGCTTTCAAATTACCCTTAATGAGCAGTTCTTC

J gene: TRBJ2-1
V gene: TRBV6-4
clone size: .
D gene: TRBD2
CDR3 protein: CASSVFSGIDEQFF
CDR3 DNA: TGTGCCAGCAGTGTGTTTAGCGGGATCGATGAGCAGTTCTTC

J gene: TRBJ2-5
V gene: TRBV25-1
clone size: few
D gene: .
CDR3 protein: CASSGSASAQYF
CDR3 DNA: TGTGCCAGCAGTGGATCAGCTTCGGCCCAGTACTTC

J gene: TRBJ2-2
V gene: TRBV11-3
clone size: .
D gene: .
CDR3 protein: CASSPVAMTTGELFF
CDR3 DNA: TGTGCCAGCTCACCGGTAGCTATGACCACCGGGGAGCTGTTTTTT

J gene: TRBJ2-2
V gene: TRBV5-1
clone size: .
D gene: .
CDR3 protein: CASSRDTSTGELFF
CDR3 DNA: TGCGCCAGCAGCCGGGACACTTCCACCGGGGAGCTGTTTTTT

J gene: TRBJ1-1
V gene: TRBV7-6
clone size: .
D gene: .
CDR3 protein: CASSLAPRGPEAFF
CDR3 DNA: TGTGCCAGCAGCTTAGCTCCGCGGGGGCCTGAAGCTTTCTTT

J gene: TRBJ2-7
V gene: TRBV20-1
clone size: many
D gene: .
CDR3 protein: CSARGQDYEQYF
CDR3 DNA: TGCAGTGCTAGAGGACAGGACTACGAGCAGTACTTC

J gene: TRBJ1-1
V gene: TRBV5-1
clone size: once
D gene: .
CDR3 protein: CASSFAAGEDLNTEAFF
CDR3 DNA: TGCGCCAGCAGCTTCGCGGCGGGAGAGGATTTGAACACTGAAGCTTTCTTT

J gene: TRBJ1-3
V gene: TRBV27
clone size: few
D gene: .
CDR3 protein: CASSLLPTPGNTIYF
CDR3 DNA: TGTGCCAGCAGTTTACTCCCCACTCCTGGAAACACCATATATTTT

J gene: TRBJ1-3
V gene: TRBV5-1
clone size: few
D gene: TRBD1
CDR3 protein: CASSLAEGTERNTIYF
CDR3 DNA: TGCGCCAGCAGCTTGGCCGAGGGGACAGAGAGAAACACCATATATTTT

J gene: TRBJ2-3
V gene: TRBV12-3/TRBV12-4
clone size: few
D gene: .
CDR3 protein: CASSLAGTDAQYF
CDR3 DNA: TGTGCCAGCAGTTTAGCGGGCACAGATGCGCAGTATTTT

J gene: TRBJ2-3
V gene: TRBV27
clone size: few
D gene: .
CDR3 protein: CASRGGSFVSDTQYF
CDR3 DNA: TGTGCCAGCAGAGGTGGCTCTTTTGTTTCCGATACGCAGTATTTT

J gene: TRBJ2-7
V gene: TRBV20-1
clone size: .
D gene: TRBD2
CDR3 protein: CSASTSGRGGSYEQYF
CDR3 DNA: TGCAGTGCCTCGACTAGCGGGAGGGGAGGAAGCTACGAGCAGTACTTC

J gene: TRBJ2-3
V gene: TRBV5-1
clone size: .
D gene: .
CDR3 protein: CASSLESPSTDTQYF
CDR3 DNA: TGCGCCAGCAGCTTGGAGAGCCCTAGCACAGATACGCAGTATTTT

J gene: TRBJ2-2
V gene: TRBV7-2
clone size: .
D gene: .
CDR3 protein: CASSLQSNTGELFF
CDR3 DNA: TGTGCCAGCAGCTTACAATCGAACACCGGGGAGCTGTTTTTT

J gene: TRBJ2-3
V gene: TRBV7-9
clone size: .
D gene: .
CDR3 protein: CASSLASADTQYF
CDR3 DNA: TGTGCCAGCAGCTTAGCCAGTGCAGATACGCAGTATTTT

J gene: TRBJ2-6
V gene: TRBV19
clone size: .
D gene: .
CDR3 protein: CASSMASSGANVLTF
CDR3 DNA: TGTGCCAGTAGTATGGCGAGCTCTGGGGCCAACGTCCTGACTTTC

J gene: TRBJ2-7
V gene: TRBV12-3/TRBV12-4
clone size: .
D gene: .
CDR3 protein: CASSGGSPYEQYF
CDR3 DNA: TGTGCCAGCAGTGGGGGCTCTCCCTACGAGCAGTACTTC

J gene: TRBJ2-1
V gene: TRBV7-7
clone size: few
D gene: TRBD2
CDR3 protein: CASSLGLAGGLDEQFF
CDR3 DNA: TGTGCCAGCAGCTTAGGACTGGCGGGGGGGCTGGATGAGCAGTTCTTC

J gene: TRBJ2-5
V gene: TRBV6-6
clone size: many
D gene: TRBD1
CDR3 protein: CASSSGQPQETQYF
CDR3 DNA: TGTGCCAGCAGTTCGGGACAGCCTCAGGAGACCCAGTACTTC

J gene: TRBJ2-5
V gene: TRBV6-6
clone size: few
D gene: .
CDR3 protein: CASSYDKETQYF
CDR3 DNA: TGTGCCAGCAGTTACGATAAGGAGACCCAGTACTTC

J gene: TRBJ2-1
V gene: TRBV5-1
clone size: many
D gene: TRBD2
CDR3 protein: CASSFGLAGVSEQFF
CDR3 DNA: TGCGCCAGCAGCTTTGGACTAGCGGGAGTATCCGAGCAGTTCTTC

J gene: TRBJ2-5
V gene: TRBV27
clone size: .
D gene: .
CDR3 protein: CASRSQQGETQYF
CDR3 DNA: TGTGCCAGCAGGTCTCAGCAGGGTGAGACCCAGTACTTC

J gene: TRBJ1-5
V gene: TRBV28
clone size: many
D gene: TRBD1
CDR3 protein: CASSFPDRGDQPQHF
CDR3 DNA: TGTGCCAGCAGTTTCCCCGACAGGGGGGATCAGCCCCAGCATTTT

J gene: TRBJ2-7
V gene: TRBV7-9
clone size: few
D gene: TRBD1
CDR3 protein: CASSPSGTGGSEQYF
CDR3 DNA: TGTGCCAGCAGCCCCTCCGGGACAGGGGGATCCGAGCAGTACTTC